This passage covers 18 T cell receptor beta chains from one sample sequenced in a study of T cells in Graves' hyperthyroidism and ophthalmopathy. The TCR beta CDR3 regions underwent amplification using RNA transcripts as the source. HTBI primers were used for first-round RT-PCR of the TCR CDR3. TCRdb processed the multiplex PCR reads anew with MiXCR; each CDR3 protein has one entry. The top ten clones hold 26% of a sample with approximately 510,000 distinct CDR3 sequences, around 20% of them seen once. The sequenced material came from blood. These receptors came from a man aged 18-30 years with Graves' hyperthyroidism.

This clonotype was counted many times. The rearrangement joins TRBV6-5 to TRBJ2-7; TRBD2 agrees at 8 bases. Germline CDR1 is MNHEY and CDR2 is SVGAGI. Trimming cost V 0 bases and J 5 bases; bases outside gene matches: 6. The CDR3 loop spans 15 amino acids. This CDR3 reads CASSYSTSGADEQYF. DNA for the CDR3: TGTGCCAGCAGTTACTCAACTAGCGGAGCGGACGAGCAGTACTTC.

The CDR3 sequence: CASSFIPPGLAGGPETQYF. DNA of the CDR3: TGTGCCAGCAGCTTTATCCCCCCAGGACTAGCGGGGGGGCCAGAGACCCAGTACTTC. The rearrangement joins TRBV7-8 to TRBJ2-5, with TRBD2 identical over 15 bases. The CDR3 contains 19 residues. Germline CDR1 and CDR2: SGHVS and FQNEAQ. Trimming removed 3 bases from V and 4 bases from J; junction bases left unmatched: 12.

This clonotype was counted only a few times. The rearrangement joins TRBV13 to TRBJ2-7; TRBD1 is a possible D gene (6 bases). The CDR3 covers 14 residues. Looked up from germline, CDR1 is PRHDT and CDR2 is FYEKMQ (reference sequence). Trimming cost V 4 bases and J 6 bases, with 16 bases left between them. This CDR3 is CASSSGTPKSEQYF. The CDR3 nucleotides are TGTGCCAGCAGCTCCGGGACACCAAAAAGCGAGCAGTACTTC.

The V gene is TRBV10-3, the J gene TRBJ2-2; 7 bases are a match to TRBD1. Germline V CDR1 and CDR2: ENHRY, SYGVKD. J was trimmed by 3 bases and V by 10 bases; bases with no gene match: 5. The CDR3 has 13 residues. CDR3 region: CATLTGDTGELFF. The CDR3 nucleotides read TGTGCCACCTTAACAGGGGACACCGGGGAGCTGTTTTTT.

The gene calls are TRBV19 and TRBJ2-5; TRBD1 is a possible D gene (5 bases). There are 15 residues in the CDR3. Germline V gene lookup returns CDR1 LNHDA and CDR2 SQIVND (reference sequence). Trimming cost V 3 bases and J 0 bases, with 11 bases left between them. The CDR3 reads CASSIGQQYQETQYF. CDR3 in DNA: TGTGCCAGTAGTATCGGACAACAGTACCAAGAGACCCAGTACTTC.

There are many counts of this clonotype. V and J are TRBV15 and TRBJ2-2; 9 bases line up with TRBD1. The CDR3 has 17 amino acids. J lost 1 base, V lost 1 base, and 4 bases had no gene match. Germline lookup yields CDR1 LNHNV and CDR2 YYDKDF (reference sequence). The CDR3 here is CATSRGGGQGNTGELFF. In DNA form, the CDR3 reads TGTGCCACCAGCAGAGGAGGGGGACAGGGGAACACCGGGGAGCTGTTTTTT.

V usage is TRBV4-1 and J usage is TRBJ1-3; 7 bases align to TRBD1. The CDR3 is 16 residues long. The V segment lost 0 bases and the J segment 0 bases; nucleotides outside the gene matches: 2. Per the germline V gene, CDR1 is MGHRA and CDR2 is YSYEKL. CDR3 bases: TGCGCCAGCAGCCAAGACCCAGGGGGCTCTGGAAACACCATATATTTT. It encodes CASSQDPGGSGNTIYF.

The chain has TRBV6-1 and TRBJ1-5; 11 bases agree with TRBD1. Germline-derived CDR1 and CDR2 are MNHNS and SASEGT. Trimming took 7 bases from V and 3 from J; bases not matched to a gene: 8. The CDR3 runs to 16 residues. CDR3 sequence (DNA): TGTGCCAGCAAGCAGGGGACAGGGGGTTTCAATCAGCCCCAGCATTTT. Its protein is CASKQGTGGFNQPQHF.

This clonotype was detected only a few times. The rearrangement links TRBV11-3 to TRBJ1-3; perhaps TRBD1 as D (5 bases). Trimming took 10 bases from V and 0 from J, leaving 10 bases between them. The CDR3 has 13 amino acids. CDR1 and CDR2 (germline): SGHNT, YENEEA. CDR3 in amino acids: CATGGDSGNTIYF. Here the CDR3 DNA reads TGTGCCACTGGAGGGGACTCTGGAAACACCATATATTTT. The full variable domain, its missing parts supplied by reference TRBV11-3 and TRBJ1-3, is EAGVVQSPRYKIIEKKQPVAFWCNPISGHNTLYWYLQNLGQGPELLIRYENEEAVDDSQLPKDRFSAERLKGVDSTLKIQPAELGDSAVYLCATGGDSGNTIYFGEGSWLTVV.

This clonotype was seen ten or more times. The chain couples TRBV28 to TRBJ2-5, with D possibly TRBD2 on 7 matching bases. CDR1 and CDR2 (germline): MDHEN, SYDVKM. With 6 bases removed from V and 5 bases from J, the gap between germline ends came to 19 bases. The CDR3 has 15 residues. This CDR3 is CASSLRGGGGETQYF. The CDR3 nucleotides read TGTGCCAGCAGCCTCCGTGGGGGGGGCGGCGAGACCCAGTACTTC.

This clonotype was observed a few times. The chain combines TRBV12-3 or TRBV12-4 with TRBJ1-2, with 8 nucleotides matching TRBD1. V was pared by 5 bases and J by 2 bases, with 7 bases of the junction left unmatched. The CDR3 runs to 15 residues. The CDR3 is CASSPERTGNYGYTF. The CDR3 nucleotides are TGTGCCAGCAGTCCCGAGCGGACAGGGAACTATGGCTACACCTTC.

This clonotype was seen ten or more times. This rearrangement joins TRBV28 to TRBJ2-7, with D possibly matching TRBD2 (6 bases). Trimming took 7 bases from V and 5 from J, leaving 24 bases between them. The CDR3 is 16 amino acids. The V gene's germline CDR1 is MDHEN and CDR2 SYDVKM. The CDR3 DNA reads TGTGCCAGCACCCTGGGGAGCGGGCAGGGCCAGAACGAGCAGTACTTC. Residues: CASTLGSGQGQNEQYF.

A single count supports this clonotype. Compared with germline, one end of the junction differs, possibly owing to a read error. The chain has TRBV20-1 and TRBJ2-2; the D call may be TRBD1 or TRBD2 (5 bases each). There are 14 residues in the CDR3. Germline V gene data show CDR1 as DFQATT and CDR2 as SNEGSKA (reference sequence). As DNA, the CDR3 is TGCAGTGCTAGAGGACAGTTCTCCACCGGGGAGCAGTTTTTT. Translated, it gives CSARGQFSTGEQFF.

The gene calls are TRBV11-2 and TRBJ2-5; 8 bases line up with TRBD1. Germline-derived CDR1 and CDR2 are SGHAT and FQNNGV. Unmatched junction bases numbered 13, after V lost 5 bases and J lost 5 bases. CDR3 size: 16 residues. This CDR3 reads CASSTGDRIDLETQYF. The CDR3 DNA is TGTGCCAGCAGCACCGGGGACAGGATCGACCTGGAGACCCAGTACTTC.

This sequence joins TRBV3-1 and TRBJ2-7; D unclear. Germline CDR1 reads LGHDT; CDR2 reads YNNKEL (reference sequence). The V end was cut by 1 base, the J end by 1 base, with 11 bases between. This CDR3 is built from 15 residues. The CDR3 protein is CASSQVGKPSYEQYF. In DNA, the CDR3 is TGTGCCAGCAGCCAAGTAGGAAAACCGTCCTACGAGCAGTACTTC.

The table lists this clonotype with a few counts. J is TRBJ1-1 and V is TRBV5-6; D gene uncertain. The germline V gene has CDR1 SGHDT and CDR2 YYEEEE. Trimming cost V 4 bases and J 7 bases, with 11 bases left between them. CDR3 length: 12 amino acids. DNA for the CDR3: TGTGCCAGCAGCCTTCGAAGGGATGAAGCTTTCTTT. It encodes CASSLRRDEAFF.

This clonotype was detected many times. This rearrangement joins TRBV6-1 to TRBJ2-7; 8 nucleotides match TRBD1. The CDR3 consists of 14 residues. Trimming cost V 6 bases and J 2 bases; bases outside gene matches: 6. Per germline, CDR1 MNHNS and CDR2 SASEGT. This CDR3 is CASRRDRYPYEQYF. The CDR3 nucleotides read TGTGCCAGCAGGCGGGACAGGTACCCCTACGAGCAGTACTTC.

The chain combines TRBV12-3 or TRBV12-4 with TRBJ1-5, with D possibly TRBD1 on 6 matching bases. The CDR3 has 13 amino acids. V dropped 6 bases and J dropped 3 bases, with 9 bases sitting between them. CDR3 in DNA: TGTGCCAGCAGAGGACAGCACAATCAGCCCCAGCATTTT. Its translation is CASRGQHNQPQHF.